This T cell receptor (beta chain) was recovered during a study of blood T cell repertoires in COVID-19. The table came from immunoSEQ multiplex PCR; TCRdb's copy has only in-frame clones and leaves some out. The table lists about 670,000 clones, 75% to 90% of them singletons, with about 0.26% in the top ten. This clone was detected only once. This TCR was sampled from a woman between 18 and 29 years old with acute or convalescent COVID-19. Sequences were obtained from peripheral blood.

The CDR3 nucleotides are TGTGCCAGCAGTTACTCGGGGACAGGGGCGAACACTGAAGCTTTCTTT. It translates to CASSYSGTGANTEAFF. The chain employs TRBV6-6 and TRBJ1-1; TRBD1 matches 10 bases. The trim removed 0 bases at V and 1 base at J, leaving 2 bases unmatched. This CDR3 region has 16 residues. Germline CDR1 MNHNY, CDR2 SVGAGI (reference sequence).